One sample yielded the 8 T cell receptor beta chains listed below, sequenced in a study of T cell responses to AZD1222 COVID-19 vaccine listed by TCRdb under 2021. The time point label, read with the paper, signifies: baseline before first vaccination. Receptor amplification or capture employed the immunoSEQ multiplex PCR assay. The table was pulled from immuneACCESS by TCRdb, which kept in-frame rearrangements only. Such tables lose some clones; where checked, under half of the loss comes from unresolved V genes, and the rest has no known cause. In this sample the table shows around 190,000 clones, 88% of which occur a single time. 0.4% to 0.5% of the sample goes to the ten largest clones. Source: peripheral blood, taken on day 0 of AZD1222 vaccination. Receptor source: an adult in good health.

This chain links TRBV27 with TRBJ2-7; D possibly corresponds to TRBD2 (6 bases). Between the trimmed V and J ends, which lost 8 bases and 4 bases, there was a span of 21 bases. In germline, CDR1 is MNHEY, CDR2 SMNVEV (reference sequence). This CDR3 contains 15 residues. This CDR3 is CASAMAGGRIYEQYF. As DNA, the CDR3 is TGTGCCAGCGCTATGGCCGGGGGAAGGATTTACGAGCAGTACTTC.

This clone has a single count. V usage is TRBV19 and J usage is TRBJ2-1; D gene unclear. CDR3 length equals 13 residues. The V gene lost 3 bases and the J gene lost 4 bases, with 7 bases spanning the gap. Germline V gene lookup returns CDR1 LNHDA and CDR2 SQIVND (reference sequence). The CDR3 DNA sequence: TGTGCCAGTAGTATCTGGGTTTACAATGAGCAGTTCTTC. Protein: CASSIWVYNEQFF.

This clone has a handful of counts. The rearrangement uses TRBV18 and TRBJ1-2; no reliable D call. Germline CDR1 reads KGHSH; CDR2 reads LQKENI. V shed 1 base and J shed 8 bases, with 14 bases lying between them. The CDR3 has 14 amino acids. In nucleotides, the CDR3 is TGTGCCAGCTCACCACAGGGCCAGGTGAGCGGCTACACCTTC. Translated, it gives CASSPQGQVSGYTF.

This sequence joins TRBV6-6 and TRBJ1-5; TRBD1 aligns across 9 bases. The CDR3 extends over 16 amino acids. The V segment lost 3 bases and the J segment 1 base; nucleotides outside the gene matches: 4. Germline assignment: CDR1 MNHNY and CDR2 SVGAGI (reference sequence). CDR3 sequence (DNA): TGTGCCAGCAGTTATACCGGACAGGGGAGCAATCAGCCCCAGCATTTT. Its protein is CASSYTGQGSNQPQHF.

The V and J genes are TRBV6-6 and TRBJ1-4; no firm D call. The CDR3 is made up of 14 amino acids. Germline CDR1 reads MNHNY; CDR2 reads SVGAGI (reference sequence). V lost 3 bases and J 8 bases, leaving 13 bases between the germline ends. The CDR3, as DNA: TGTGCCAGCAGTTATGTCGACCAAGGGGAAAAACTGTTTTTT. It translates to CASSYVDQGEKLFF.

This chain joins TRBV11-2 and TRBJ1-3, with a possible D match to TRBD1 (6 bases). The CDR3 spans 10 residues. Germline loops: CDR1 SGHAT, CDR2 FQNNGV. CDR3 loop: CATGANTIYF. The CDR3 DNA reads as TGTGCAACGGGGGCTAACACCATATATTTT.

V gene TRBV27 combines with J gene TRBJ1-1, with TRBD1 as a possible D gene (6 bases). This CDR3 has 13 residues. V lost 3 bases, J lost 10 bases, and 15 bases lay in between. CDR1 and CDR2 from the germline V gene are MNHEY and SMNVEV (reference sequence). CDR3 DNA sequence: TGTGCCAGCAGTTTTGAGGGGGGGCCCCCAGCTTTCTTT. Its protein product is CASSFEGGPPAFF.

The chain is built from TRBV13 and TRBJ2-2; TRBD1 matches 8 bases. The V gene's germline CDR1 is PRHDT and CDR2 FYEKMQ (reference sequence). After removal of 4 bases from V and 4 bases from J, the junction contained 8 bases not matched to a gene. The CDR3 runs 16 residues. The CDR3 protein is CASSYRTGFGTGELFF. In DNA, the CDR3 is TGTGCCAGCAGCTACCGGACAGGGTTTGGCACCGGGGAGCTGTTTTTT.